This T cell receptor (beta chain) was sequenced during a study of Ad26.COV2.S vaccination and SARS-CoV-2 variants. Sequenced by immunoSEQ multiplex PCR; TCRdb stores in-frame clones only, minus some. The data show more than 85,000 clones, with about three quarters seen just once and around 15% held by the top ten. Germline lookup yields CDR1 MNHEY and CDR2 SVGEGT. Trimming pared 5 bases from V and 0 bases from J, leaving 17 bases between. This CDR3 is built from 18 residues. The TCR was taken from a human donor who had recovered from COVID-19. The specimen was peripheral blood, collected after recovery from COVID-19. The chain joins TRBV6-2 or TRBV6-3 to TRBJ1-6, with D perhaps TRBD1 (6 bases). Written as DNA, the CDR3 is TGTGCCAGCAGTCTTCAGGGGAGGTATAGCTCCTATAATTCACCCCTCCACTTT. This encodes CASSLQGRYSSYNSPLHF.